This record concerns one TCR beta chain sequence. Its antigen has not been determined. The sample holds no much larger clone one base away, and base qualities are not on file. In light of the paper, this sample's time point label describes: after neoadjuvant nivolumab, at surgical resection. The patients had newly diagnosed stage II-IVA oral cavity squamous cell carcinoma and had not received any prior systemic or radiation treatment. The cohort consisted of patients with HPV-negative, locally advanced oral cavity squamous cell carcinoma. No culture maintenance or expansion was done, as the peripheral blood mononuclear cells went straight to analysis. Samples were obtained from a longitudinal correlative study of a single-arm phase II trial of neoadjuvant nivolumab in oral cavity squamous cell carcinoma. Subject-matched pre- and post-treatment PBMCs and tumors from three responders and three non-responders were subjected to genomic DNA-based TCRbeta sequencing. Peripheral blood mononuclear cells were drawn once before nivolumab treatment and a second time after treatment, when surgery took place. The Maxwell RSC DNA from Cells kit was used to isolate genomic DNA from PBMCs.

PBMC libraries used mostly roughly 480 ng of input genomic DNA for deep sequencing, with six replicates per sample. The immunoSEQ hsTCRbeta kit was used to prepare TCRbeta libraries according to the manufacturer's instructions. Sequencing of the completed libraries took place using an Illumina NovaSeq 6000 S4 flow cell after they had been pooled to around 2.7 nM. The paper's data handling went like this. Raw data preprocessing and quality control were performed with the immunoSEQ Analyzer. The analysis was restricted to productive rearrangements, with each unique CDR3 amino acid sequence defining a clonotype. Repertoire clonality was estimated as the Gini-Simpson index, which was calculated using the R package tcR. Student's t test was used to compare Gini indices, and Pearson correlation was used to assess associations with tumor size change. TCRdb mirrors the immuneACCESS table, restricted to in-frame sequences. Some clones are absent from its copies; in checked studies, under half trace to an unresolved V gene, and the reason for the others is unknown. The V and J calls and the clone size are those of that table, but D and trimming were determined from the DNA. The sample table shows 14,000 or so clones, and around 80% are seen once. Around 2.5% of the sample comes from the top ten.

The data were obtained in a study of neoadjuvant anti-PD-1 for oral cavity cancer (dated by TCRdb to about 2021). For context, the study as a whole: Before curative-intent surgical resection, most patients were given three to four biweekly doses of nivolumab at 3 mg/kg. Responders were defined as patients with complete response, partial response or stable disease by RECIST 1.1; non-responders were defined as patients with progression. For patients who did not progress, a fourth nivolumab dose was given around day 43, followed by definitive surgical resection on days 50-56. There were more than nine patients in the parent correlative cohort, and the response rate was about 36%. Overall study outcomes, separate from this receptor: A higher pretreatment blood Treg/Th17 ratio correlated with both higher pretreatment blood TCRbeta clonality and lower post-treatment tumor TCRbeta clonality. After neoadjuvant nivolumab, significantly higher T cell clonality (Gini index) was found within PBMCs in non-responders than in responders. Only three patients per response group were included in the TCR analyses, and larger cohorts for validation were called for by the authors.

CDR1 and CDR2 were assigned from the germline V gene as MGHDK and SYGVNS. The CDR3 sequence holds 13 residues, the cysteine and phenylalanine included. This entry keeps only the CDR3 DNA: 39 bases, framed from base 1. V is cut by 3 bases and J by 4 bases, and the space between the germline ends is 6 bases. The chain is made from TRBV25-1 and TRBJ2-2; there is no confident call for the D gene. The source of this sequence is a person between 40 and 79 years old with oral cavity squamous cell carcinoma. Material: PBMCs, obtained after nivolumab (anti-PD-1) treatment. The CDR3 loop reads CASSDGFTGELFF. DNA sequence: TGTGCCAGCAGTGACGGTTTCACCGGGGAGCTGTTTTTT.